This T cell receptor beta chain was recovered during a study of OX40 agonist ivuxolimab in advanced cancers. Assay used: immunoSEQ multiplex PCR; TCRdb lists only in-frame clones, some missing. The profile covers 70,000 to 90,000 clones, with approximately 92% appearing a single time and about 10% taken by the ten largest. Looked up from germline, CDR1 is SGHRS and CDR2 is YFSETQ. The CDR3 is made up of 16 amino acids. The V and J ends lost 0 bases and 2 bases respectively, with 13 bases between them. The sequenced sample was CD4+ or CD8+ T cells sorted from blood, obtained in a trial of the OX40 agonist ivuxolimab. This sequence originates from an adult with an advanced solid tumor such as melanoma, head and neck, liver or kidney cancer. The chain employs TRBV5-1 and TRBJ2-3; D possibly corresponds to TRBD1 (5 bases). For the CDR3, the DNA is TGCGCCAGCAGCTTGGACAGGTTATCTGCCACAGATACGCAGTATTTT. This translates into CASSLDRLSATDTQYF. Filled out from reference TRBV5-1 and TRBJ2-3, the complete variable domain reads KAGVTQTPRYLIKTRGQQVTLSCSPISGHRSVSWYQQTPGQGLQFLFEYFSETQRNKGNFPGRFSGRQFSNSRSEMNVSTLELGDSALYLCASSLDRLSATDTQYFGPGTRLTVL.